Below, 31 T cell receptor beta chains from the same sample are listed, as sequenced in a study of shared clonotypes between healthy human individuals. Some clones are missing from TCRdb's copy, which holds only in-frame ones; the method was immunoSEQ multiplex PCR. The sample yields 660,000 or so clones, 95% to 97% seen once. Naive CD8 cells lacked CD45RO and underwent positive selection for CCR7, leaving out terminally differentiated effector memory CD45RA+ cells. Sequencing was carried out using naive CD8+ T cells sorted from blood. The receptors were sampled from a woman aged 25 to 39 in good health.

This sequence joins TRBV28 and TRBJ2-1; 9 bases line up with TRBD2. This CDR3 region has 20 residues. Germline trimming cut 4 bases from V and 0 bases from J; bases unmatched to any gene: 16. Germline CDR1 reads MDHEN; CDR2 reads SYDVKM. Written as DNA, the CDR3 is TGTGCCAGCAGTTCCCCTATAATTCAACTAGCGGGCAGCTCCTACAATGAGCAGTTCTTC. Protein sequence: CASSSPIIQLAGSSYNEQFF.

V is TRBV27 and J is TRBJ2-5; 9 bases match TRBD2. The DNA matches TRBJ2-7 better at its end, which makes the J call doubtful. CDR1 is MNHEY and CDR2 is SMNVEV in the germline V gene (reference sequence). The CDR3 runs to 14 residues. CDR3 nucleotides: TGTGCCAGCAGTTTGGTAGCGGGAGCCTACGAGCAGTACTTC. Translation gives CASSLVAGAYEQYF.

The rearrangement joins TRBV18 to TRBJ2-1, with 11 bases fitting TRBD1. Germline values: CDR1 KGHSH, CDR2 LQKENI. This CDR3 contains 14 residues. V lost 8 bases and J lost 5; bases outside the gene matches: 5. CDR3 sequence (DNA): TGTGCCAGCCACCGGGACAGGGGGAACAATGAGCAGTTCTTC. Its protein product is CASHRDRGNNEQFF. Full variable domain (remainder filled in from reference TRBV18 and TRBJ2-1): NAGVMQNPRHLVRRRGQEARLRCSPMKGHSHVYWYRQLPEEGLKFMVYLQKENIIDESGMPKERFSAEFPKEGPSILRIQQVVRGDSAAYFCASHRDRGNNEQFFGPGTRLTVL.

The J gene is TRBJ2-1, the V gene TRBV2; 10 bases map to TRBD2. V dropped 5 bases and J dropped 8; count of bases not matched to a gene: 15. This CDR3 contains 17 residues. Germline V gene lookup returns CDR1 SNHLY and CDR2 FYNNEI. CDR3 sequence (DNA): TGTGCCAGCAGTACATCACGATCTAGCGGGAGAGTCCATGAGCAGTTCTTC. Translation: CASSTSRSSGRVHEQFF.

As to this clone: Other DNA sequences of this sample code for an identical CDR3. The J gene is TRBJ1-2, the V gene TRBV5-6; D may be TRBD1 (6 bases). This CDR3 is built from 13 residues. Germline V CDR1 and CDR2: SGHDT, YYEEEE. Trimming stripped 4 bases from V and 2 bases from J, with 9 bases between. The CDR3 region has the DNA TGTGCCAGCAGCCTAGGGGGAAACTATGGCTACACCTTC. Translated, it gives CASSLGGNYGYTF.

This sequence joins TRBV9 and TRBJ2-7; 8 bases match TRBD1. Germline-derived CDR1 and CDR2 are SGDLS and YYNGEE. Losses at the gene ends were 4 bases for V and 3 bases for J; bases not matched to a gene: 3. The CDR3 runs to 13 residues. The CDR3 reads CASSNGQGYEQYF. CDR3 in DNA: TGTGCCAGCAGCAATGGACAGGGCTACGAGCAGTACTTC. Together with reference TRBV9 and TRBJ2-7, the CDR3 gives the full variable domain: DSGVTQTPKHLITATGQRVTLRCSPRSGDLSVYWYQQSLDQGLQFLIQYYNGEERAKGNILERFSAQQFPDLHSELNLSSLELGDSALYFCASSNGQGYEQYFGPGTRLTVT.

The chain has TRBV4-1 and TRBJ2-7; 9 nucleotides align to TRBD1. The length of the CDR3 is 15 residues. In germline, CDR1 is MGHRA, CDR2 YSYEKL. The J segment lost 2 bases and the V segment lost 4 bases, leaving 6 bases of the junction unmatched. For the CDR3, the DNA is TGCGCCAGCAGCCTGAGACAGGGGGGCACCTACGAGCAGTACTTC. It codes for CASSLRQGGTYEQYF.

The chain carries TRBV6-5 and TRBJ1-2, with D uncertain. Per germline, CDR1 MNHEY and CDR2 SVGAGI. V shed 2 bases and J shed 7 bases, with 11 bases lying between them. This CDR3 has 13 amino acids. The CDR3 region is CASSYGAGVGYTF. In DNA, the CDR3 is TGTGCCAGCAGTTACGGTGCTGGGGTTGGCTACACCTTC.

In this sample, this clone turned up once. The CDR3 sequence is CASSLGQYRDGDTQYF. DNA for the CDR3: TGTGCCAGCAGCTTGGGACAGTACCGTGATGGAGATACGCAGTATTTT. The chain uses TRBV2 and TRBJ2-3; 7 nucleotides match TRBD1. CDR1 SNHLY and CDR2 FYNNEI come from the germline V gene. The J segment lost 5 bases and the V segment lost 6 bases, leaving 14 bases of the junction unmatched. CDR3 length: 16 residues. Supplemented by reference TRBV2 and TRBJ2-3, the full variable domain reads EPEVTQTPSHQVTQMGQEVILRCVPISNHLYFYWYRQILGQKVEFLVSFYNNEISEKSEIFDDQFSVERPDGSNFTLKIRSTKLEDSAMYFCASSLGQYRDGDTQYFGPGTRLTVL.

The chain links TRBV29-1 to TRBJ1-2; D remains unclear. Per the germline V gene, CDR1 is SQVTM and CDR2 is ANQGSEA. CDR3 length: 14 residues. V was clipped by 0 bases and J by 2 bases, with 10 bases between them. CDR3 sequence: CSVEDQRANYGYTF. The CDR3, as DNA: TGCAGCGTTGAAGATCAGCGGGCCAACTATGGCTACACCTTC.

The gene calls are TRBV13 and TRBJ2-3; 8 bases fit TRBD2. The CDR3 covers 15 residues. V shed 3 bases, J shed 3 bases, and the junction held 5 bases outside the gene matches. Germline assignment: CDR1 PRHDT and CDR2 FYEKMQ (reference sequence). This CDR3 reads CASSFSGSGTDTQYF. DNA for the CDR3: TGTGCCAGCAGCTTCAGCGGGAGTGGTACAGATACGCAGTATTTT. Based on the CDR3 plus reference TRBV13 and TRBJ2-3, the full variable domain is AAGVIQSPRHLIKEKRETATLKCYPIPRHDTVYWYQQGPGQDPQFLISFYEKMQSDKGSIPDRFSAQQFSDYHSELNMSSLELGDSALYFCASSFSGSGTDTQYFGPGTRLTVL.

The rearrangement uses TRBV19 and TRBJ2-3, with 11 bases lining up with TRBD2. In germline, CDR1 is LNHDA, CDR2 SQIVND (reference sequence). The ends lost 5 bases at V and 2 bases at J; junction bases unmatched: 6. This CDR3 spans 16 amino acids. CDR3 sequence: CASSPETSGTTDTQYF. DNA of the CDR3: TGTGCCAGTAGTCCAGAGACTAGCGGGACCACAGATACGCAGTATTTT.

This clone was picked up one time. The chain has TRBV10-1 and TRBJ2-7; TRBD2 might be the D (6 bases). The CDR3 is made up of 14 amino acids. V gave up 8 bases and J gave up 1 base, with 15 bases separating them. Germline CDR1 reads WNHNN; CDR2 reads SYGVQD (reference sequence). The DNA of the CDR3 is TGCGCCAGCTCCCCCGAGGGACTGTCCTACGAGCAGTACTTC. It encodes CASSPEGLSYEQYF.

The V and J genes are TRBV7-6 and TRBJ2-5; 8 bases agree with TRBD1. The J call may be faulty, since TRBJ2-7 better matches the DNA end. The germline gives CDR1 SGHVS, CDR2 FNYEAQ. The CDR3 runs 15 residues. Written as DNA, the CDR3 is TGTGCCAGCAGTTCAACCGGGACAGGAATTTACGAGCAGTACTTC. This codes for CASSSTGTGIYEQYF.

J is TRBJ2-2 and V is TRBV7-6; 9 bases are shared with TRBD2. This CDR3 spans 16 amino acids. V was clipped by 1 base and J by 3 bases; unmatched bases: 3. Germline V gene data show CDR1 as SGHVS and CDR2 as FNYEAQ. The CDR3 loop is CASSLVREGYTGELFF. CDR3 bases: TGTGCCAGCAGCTTAGTGCGGGAGGGGTACACCGGGGAGCTGTTTTTT.

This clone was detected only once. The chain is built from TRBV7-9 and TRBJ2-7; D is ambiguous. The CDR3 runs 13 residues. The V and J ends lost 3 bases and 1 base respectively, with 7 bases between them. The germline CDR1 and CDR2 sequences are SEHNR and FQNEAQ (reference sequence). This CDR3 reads CASSFVKSYEQYF. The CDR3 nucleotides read TGTGCCAGCAGCTTTGTCAAGTCCTACGAGCAGTACTTC.

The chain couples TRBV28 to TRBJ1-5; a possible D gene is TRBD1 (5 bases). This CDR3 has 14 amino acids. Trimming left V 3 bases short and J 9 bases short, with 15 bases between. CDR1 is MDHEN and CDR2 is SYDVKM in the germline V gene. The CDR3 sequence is CASSLGGTVRPQHF. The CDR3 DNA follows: TGTGCCAGCAGTTTGGGGGGAACGGTCCGGCCCCAGCATTTT. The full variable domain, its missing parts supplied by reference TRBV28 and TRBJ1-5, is DVKVTQSSRYLVKRTGEKVFLECVQDMDHENMFWYRQDPGLGLRLIYFSYDVKMKEKGDIPEGYSVSREKKERFSLILESASTNQTSMYLCASSLGGTVRPQHFGDGTRLSIL.

The CDR3 is CASSLLTGTGSSDTQYF. CDR3 DNA sequence: TGTGCCAGCAGTTTGTTGACCGGGACAGGGTCTTCAGATACGCAGTATTTT. The J gene is TRBJ2-3, the V gene TRBV27; 9 nucleotides align to TRBD1. The junction had 11 bases not matched to a gene; V was cut back by 3 bases and J by 4 bases. Per germline, CDR1 MNHEY and CDR2 SMNVEV (reference sequence). This CDR3 spans 17 amino acids.

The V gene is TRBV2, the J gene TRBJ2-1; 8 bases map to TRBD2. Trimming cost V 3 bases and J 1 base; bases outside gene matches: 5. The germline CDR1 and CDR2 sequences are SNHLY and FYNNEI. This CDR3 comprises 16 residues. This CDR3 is CASSDPQRESYNEQFF. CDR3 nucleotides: TGTGCCAGCAGTGACCCGCAGCGGGAGTCCTACAATGAGCAGTTCTTC.

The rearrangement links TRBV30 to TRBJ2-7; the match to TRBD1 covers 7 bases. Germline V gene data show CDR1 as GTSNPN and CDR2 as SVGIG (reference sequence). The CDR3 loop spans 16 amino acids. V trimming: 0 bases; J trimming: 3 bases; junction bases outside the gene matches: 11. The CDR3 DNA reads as TGTGCCTGGAGTGTACTTGCAGGGGGTTTCAACTACGAGCAGTACTTC. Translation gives CAWSVLAGGFNYEQYF.

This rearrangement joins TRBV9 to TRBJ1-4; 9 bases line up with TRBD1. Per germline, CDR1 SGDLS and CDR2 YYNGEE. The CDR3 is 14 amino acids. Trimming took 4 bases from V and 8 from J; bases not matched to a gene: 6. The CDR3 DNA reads TGTGCCAGCAGCCCGGGACAGGGAAACGAAAAACTGTTTTTT. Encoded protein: CASSPGQGNEKLFF.

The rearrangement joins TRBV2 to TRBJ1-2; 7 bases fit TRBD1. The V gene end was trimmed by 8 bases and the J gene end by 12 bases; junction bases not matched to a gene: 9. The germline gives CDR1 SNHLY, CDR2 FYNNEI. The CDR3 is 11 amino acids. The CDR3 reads CASLGQSGNTF. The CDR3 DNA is TGTGCCAGCTTGGGACAGAGTGGGAACACCTTC.

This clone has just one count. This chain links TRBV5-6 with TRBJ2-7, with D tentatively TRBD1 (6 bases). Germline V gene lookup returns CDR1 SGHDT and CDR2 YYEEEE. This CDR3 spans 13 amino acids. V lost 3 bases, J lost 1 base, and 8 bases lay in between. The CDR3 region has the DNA TGTGCCAGCAGCTGGACAGAGTCCTACGAGCAGTACTTC. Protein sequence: CASSWTESYEQYF.

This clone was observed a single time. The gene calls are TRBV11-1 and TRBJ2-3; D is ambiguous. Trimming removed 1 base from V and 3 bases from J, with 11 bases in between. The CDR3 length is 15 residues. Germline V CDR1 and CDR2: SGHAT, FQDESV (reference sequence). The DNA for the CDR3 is TGTGCCAGCAGCTTAGGGGCCCGAGTAACAGATACGCAGTATTTT. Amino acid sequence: CASSLGARVTDTQYF.

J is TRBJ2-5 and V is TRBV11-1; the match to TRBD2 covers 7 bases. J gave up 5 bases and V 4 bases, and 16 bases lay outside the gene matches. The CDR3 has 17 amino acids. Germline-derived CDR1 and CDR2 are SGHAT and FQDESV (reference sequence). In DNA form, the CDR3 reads TGTGCCAGCAGCTCTCTCGGGGAAGCGGGATTTGGGGAGACCCAGTACTTC. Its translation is CASSSLGEAGFGETQYF.

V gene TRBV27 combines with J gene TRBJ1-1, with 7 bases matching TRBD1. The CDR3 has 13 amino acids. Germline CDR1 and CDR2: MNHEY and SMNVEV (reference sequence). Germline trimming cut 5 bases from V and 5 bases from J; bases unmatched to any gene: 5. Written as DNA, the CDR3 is TGTGCCAGCAGTGCACAGGGGTGGACTGAAGCTTTCTTT. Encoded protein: CASSAQGWTEAFF.

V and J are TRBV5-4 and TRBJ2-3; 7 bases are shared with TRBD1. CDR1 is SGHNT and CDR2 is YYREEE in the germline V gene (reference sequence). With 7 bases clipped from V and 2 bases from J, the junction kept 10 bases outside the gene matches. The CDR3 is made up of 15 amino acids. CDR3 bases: TGTGCCAGCTCCAGACAGGGCTTCGACACAGATACGCAGTATTTT. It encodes CASSRQGFDTDTQYF.

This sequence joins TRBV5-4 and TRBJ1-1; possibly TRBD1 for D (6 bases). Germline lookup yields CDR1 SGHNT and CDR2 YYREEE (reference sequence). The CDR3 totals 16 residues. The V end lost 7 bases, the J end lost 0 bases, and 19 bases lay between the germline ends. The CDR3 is CASARGLLGMNTEAFF. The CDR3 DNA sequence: TGTGCCAGCGCGCGGGGGCTGCTGGGTATGAACACTGAAGCTTTCTTT.

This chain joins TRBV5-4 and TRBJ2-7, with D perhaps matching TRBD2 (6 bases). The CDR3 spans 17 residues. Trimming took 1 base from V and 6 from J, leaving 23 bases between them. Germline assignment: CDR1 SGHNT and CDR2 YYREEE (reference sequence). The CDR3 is CASSLWGTGRSSSEQYF. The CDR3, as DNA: TGTGCCAGCAGCTTGTGGGGGACTGGCAGGTCCTCGTCCGAGCAGTACTTC.

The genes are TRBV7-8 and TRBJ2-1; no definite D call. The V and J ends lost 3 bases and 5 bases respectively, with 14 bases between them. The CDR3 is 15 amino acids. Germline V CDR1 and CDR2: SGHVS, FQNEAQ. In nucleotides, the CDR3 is TGTGCCAGCAGCTTGTGGGCTTACAAGGACAATGAGCAGTTCTTC. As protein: CASSLWAYKDNEQFF.

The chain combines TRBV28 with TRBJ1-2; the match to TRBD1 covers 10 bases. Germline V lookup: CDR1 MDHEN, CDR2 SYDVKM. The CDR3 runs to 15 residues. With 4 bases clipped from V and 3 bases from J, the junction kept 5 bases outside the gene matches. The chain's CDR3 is CASSSTGGFHYGYTF. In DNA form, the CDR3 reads TGTGCCAGCAGTTCGACAGGGGGCTTTCACTATGGCTACACCTTC.